The TCR beta chain described here comes from a study of T cells in Graves' hyperthyroidism and ophthalmopathy. Germline CDR1 is SGHAT and CDR2 is FQNNGV. The CDR3 covers 14 residues. Trimming took 2 bases from V and 4 from J, leaving 11 bases between them. RNA transcripts provided the source from which TCR beta CDR3 regions were amplified. An initial round of RT-PCR targeting the TCR CDR3 relied on the HTBI primer set. TCRdb called the multiplex PCR reads again in MiXCR, with one record for every CDR3 protein. The repertoire holds over 400,000 distinct CDR3 sequences, with about 14% as singletons. The sequence came from a man younger than 35 with Graves' ophthalmopathy. The source material was blood. The J gene is TRBJ2-5, the V gene TRBV11-2; D gene unclear. CDR3 nucleotides: TGTGCCAGCAGCTTAAATCCGGGTTTAGAGACCCAGTACTTC. Its translation: CASSLNPGLETQYF.